Each of the 16 T cell receptor beta chains below was sequenced from the same sample in a study of blood T cells in healthy people across ages. With a J-beta primer mix and a sample-barcoded 5' primer, a second PCR ran about 6 to 11 cycles. MiXCR was run by TCRdb on the 5' RACE reads, yielding one entry per CDR3 protein. The data hold about 1 million distinct CDR3 sequences, with less than 50% observed a single time. Input material: blood. The receptor set was obtained from an older woman in good health.

This clonotype came up a few times. This chain uses TRBV11-1 with TRBJ2-1, with 9 bases matching TRBD1. CDR1 SGHAT and CDR2 FQDESV come from the germline V gene (reference sequence). Germline trimming cut 4 bases from V and 4 bases from J; bases unmatched to any gene: 5. The CDR3 has 15 residues. The CDR3 DNA is TGTGCCAGCAGCTCAACGGGACAGGGATACAATGAGCAGTTCTTC. Translated: CASSSTGQGYNEQFF.

The chain uses TRBV9 and TRBJ2-7; 11 bases fit TRBD2. Losses at the gene ends were 2 bases for V and 1 base for J; bases not matched to a gene: 5. CDR3 length: 16 residues. Looked up from germline, CDR1 is SGDLS and CDR2 is YYNGEE. CDR3 sequence reads: CASSVSGRAFSYEQYF. CDR3 coding DNA: TGTGCCAGCAGCGTTAGCGGGAGGGCCTTTTCCTACGAGCAGTACTTC.

This clonotype was counted between two and nine times. The CDR3 DNA follows: TGTGCCAGCAGTCGCGGTTTCTATGGCTACACCTTC. This encodes CASSRGFYGYTF. The V and J genes are TRBV27 and TRBJ1-2, with unresolved D. The germline V gene has CDR1 MNHEY and CDR2 SMNVEV (reference sequence). The CDR3 runs to 12 residues. V dropped 5 bases and J dropped 4 bases, with 8 bases sitting between them.

The V call is TRBV28, the J call TRBJ2-7; D might be TRBD2 (5 bases). Germline V lookup: CDR1 MDHEN, CDR2 SYDVKM. The CDR3 runs to 13 residues. V lost 6 bases, J lost 0 bases, and 9 bases lay in between. This chain's CDR3 is CASSHAGSYEQYF. The CDR3 DNA sequence: TGTGCCAGCAGCCACGCGGGCTCCTACGAGCAGTACTTC.

In this sample, this clonotype turned up a few times. The chain has TRBV21-1 and TRBJ2-7; TRBD1 reflects the table's D call only, with no check against the DNA. TRBV21-1 is a known pseudogene. There are 13 residues in the CDR3. The CDR3 here is CASSKDISYEQYF. CDR3 nucleotides: TGTGCCAGCAGCAAGGACATATCCTACGAGCAGTACTTC.

The rearrangement joins TRBV5-1 to TRBJ2-6; 8 nucleotides agree with TRBD1. This CDR3 region has 18 residues. Germline CDR1 reads SGHRS; CDR2 reads YFSETQ. Trimming removed 0 bases from V and 1 base from J; junction bases left unmatched: 6. CDR3 bases: TGCGCCAGCAGCTTGGCGGGACAGGTTTCTTCTGGGGCCAACGTCCTGACTTTC. Protein product: CASSLAGQVSSGANVLTF. The full variable domain, in which reference TRBV5-1 and TRBJ2-6 provide the parts outside the CDR3, is KAGVTQTPRYLIKTRGQQVTLSCSPISGHRSVSWYQQTPGQGLQFLFEYFSETQRNKGNFPGRFSGRQFSNSRSEMNVSTLELGDSALYLCASSLAGQVSSGANVLTFGAGSRLTVL.

The chain is built from TRBV20-1 and TRBJ2-1, with 8 bases matching TRBD2. The DNA end is a closer match to TRBJ2-7, so the J assignment may be wrong. The germline CDR1 and CDR2 sequences are DFQATT and SNEGSKA (reference sequence). This CDR3 spans 14 amino acids. The CDR3 sequence is CSARAGGPYNEQYF. DNA of the CDR3: TGCAGTGCTAGAGCGGGAGGGCCCTACAATGAGCAGTACTTC.

Written as DNA, the CDR3 is TGTGCCAGCAGTCCCCCTCCGGGACTAGCTGTTTCCTACGAGCAGTACTTC. It is translated as CASSPPPGLAVSYEQYF. The chain has TRBV12-3 or TRBV12-4 and TRBJ2-7; 9 positions match TRBD2. V trimming: 5 bases; J trimming: 1 base; junction bases outside the gene matches: 12. This CDR3 region has 17 residues.

The chain couples TRBV6-4 to TRBJ2-7; no reliable D call. The DNA end favors TRBJ2-5, so the J call may be wrong. The CDR3 runs 13 residues. Per the germline V gene, CDR1 is MRHNA and CDR2 is SNTAGT. In DNA, the CDR3 is TGTGCCAGCAGTGAAGGAGAGGATGGGACCCAGTACTTC. Protein: CASSEGEDGTQYF.

CDR3 coding DNA: TGTGCCAGCAGCGGGCTAAGCGGGGCTGAGCAGTACTTC. Encoded protein: CASSGLSGAEQYF. The chain employs TRBV9 and TRBJ2-5; 7 bases line up with TRBD2. Germline-derived CDR1 and CDR2 are SGDLS and YYNGEE. CDR3 length equals 13 residues. The V gene end was trimmed by 3 bases and the J gene end by 11 bases; junction bases not matched to a gene: 10.

The chain combines TRBV4-1 with TRBJ1-4, with 7 bases matching TRBD1. CDR3 size: 15 residues. CDR1 MGHRA and CDR2 YSYEKL come from the germline V gene. Losses at the gene ends were 2 bases for V and 2 bases for J; bases not matched to a gene: 2. The CDR3 protein is CASSQLRGTNEKLFF. The CDR3 DNA sequence: TGCGCCAGCAGCCAACTCAGGGGGACTAATGAAAAACTGTTTTTT.

This clonotype was found a few times. J is TRBJ2-7 and V is TRBV5-1; weak D call: TRBD2 (6 bases). The CDR3 runs to 16 residues. The ends were cut back, 5 bases at V and 7 bases at J, with 25 bases in the middle. Germline assignment: CDR1 SGHRS and CDR2 YFSETQ. DNA for the CDR3: TGCGCCAGCAGGGGTTACGCGGGATCCCCTGTGGGGGAGCAGTACTTC. Amino acids: CASRGYAGSPVGEQYF.

J is TRBJ2-3 and V is TRBV5-8, with TRBD2 identical over 10 bases. V shed 3 bases, J shed 2 bases, and the junction held 6 bases outside the gene matches. The CDR3 is made up of 16 amino acids. The germline gives CDR1 SGHTS, CDR2 YDEGEE. The CDR3 DNA is TGTGCCAGCAGCTACGGACTAGCGGACCTCACAGATACGCAGTATTTT. Protein product: CASSYGLADLTDTQYF.

The count of this clonotype is one. V and J are TRBV7-7 and TRBJ2-2, with TRBD2 as a possible D gene (6 bases). Germline assignment: CDR1 SSHAT and CDR2 FNYEAQ (reference sequence). The CDR3 extends over 15 amino acids. The V end was cut by 0 bases, the J end by 7 bases, with 12 bases between. Here the CDR3 reads CASSLATGVNGELFF. In nucleotides, the CDR3 is TGTGCCAGCAGCTTAGCGACGGGAGTTAACGGGGAGCTGTTTTTT. Full variable domain (rest looked up from reference TRBV7-7 and TRBJ2-2): GAGVSQSPRYKVTKRGQDVTLRCDPISSHATLYWYQQALGQGPEFLTYFNYEAQPDKSGLPSDRFSAERPEGSISTLTIQRTEQRDSAMYRCASSLATGVNGELFFGEGSRLTVL.

The chain recombines TRBV27 with TRBJ1-2; TRBD1 agrees at 11 bases. The CDR3 is 17 residues long. V was clipped by 7 bases and J by 0 bases; unmatched bases: 10. Germline V gene data show CDR1 as MNHEY and CDR2 as SMNVEV (reference sequence). CDR3 DNA: TGTGCCAGCAACCCTGGACAGGGGGCGCGGGCTAACTATGGCTACACCTTC. It translates to CASNPGQGARANYGYTF.

The V and J genes are TRBV29-1 and TRBJ2-7; D possibly matches TRBD1 or TRBD2 (5 bases each). The CDR3 is made up of 15 amino acids. Between the trimmed V and J ends, which lost 1 base and 0 bases, there was a span of 13 bases. From germline, CDR1 is SQVTM and CDR2 ANQGSEA. CDR3 region: CSVEAPGRSSYEQYF. The CDR3, as DNA: TGCAGCGTTGAAGCCCCGGGGCGTAGCTCCTACGAGCAGTACTTC.